Shown below are 2 T cell receptor beta chains from a single sample sequenced in a study of control samples from healthy donors and cancer patients. The method was immunoSEQ multiplex PCR; TCRdb's version includes in-frame clones alone and lacks a portion of them. The repertoire includes hundreds of thousands of clones, over 75% of them detected once, and more than 6% sits in the top ten. Sequencing input: PBMCs. Source of these receptors: a middle-aged man with head and neck cancer.

The genes are TRBV2 and TRBJ1-3; unclear D gene. The CDR3 spans 14 residues. Trimming left V 5 bases short and J 4 bases short, with 12 bases between. Germline V CDR1 and CDR2: SNHLY, FYNNEI. CDR3 residues: CASSPTFLGNTIYF. CDR3 nucleotides: TGTGCCAGCAGTCCGACTTTCCTCGGAAACACCATATATTTT. Filled out from reference TRBV2 and TRBJ1-3, the complete variable domain reads EPEVTQTPSHQVTQMGQEVILRCVPISNHLYFYWYRQILGQKVEFLVSFYNNEISEKSEIFDDQFSVERPDGSNFTLKIRSTKLEDSAMYFCASSPTFLGNTIYFGEGSWLTVV.

The J gene is TRBJ1-4, the V gene TRBV9; the D gene is possibly TRBD1 (5 bases). V was pared by 4 bases and J by 8 bases, with 12 bases between. CDR3 length: 13 residues. Germline V gives CDR1 SGDLS, CDR2 YYNGEE. The CDR3: CASSPLGGEKLFF. The DNA for the CDR3 is TGTGCCAGCAGCCCCCTTGGGGGGGAAAAACTGTTTTTT.